This T cell receptor (beta chain) was found in a study of shared clonotypes between healthy human individuals. The study ran the assay at deep level. In the original workflow: Filtering differed, since immunoSEQ gave only junction sequences and no quality scores. The data were produced by immunoSEQ multiplex PCR, yet TCRdb's version contains in-frame clones alone and is incomplete. The DNA gave D and trimming, while V, J and clone size come from that table. The table includes hundreds of thousands of clones, approximately 73% detected once. V was cut by 1 base and J by 7 bases, with 8 bases left in between. Per the germline V gene, CDR1 is SGHAT and CDR2 is FQNNGV. The CDR3 contains 13 residues.

The clonotype originates from a woman aged 25 to 39 in good health. V and J are TRBV11-2 and TRBJ1-5; a weak D match, TRBD1 (5 bases). Material for sequencing was memory CD4+ T cells sorted from blood. Subset of the sample: CD45RA-negative fraction. This chain's CDR3 is CASSLAREQPQHF. For the CDR3, the DNA is TGTGCCAGCAGCTTAGCCAGGGAGCAGCCCCAGCATTTT. Full variable domain (rest looked up from reference TRBV11-2 and TRBJ1-5): EAGVAQSPRYKIIEKRQSVAFWCNPISGHATLYWYQQILGQGPKLLIQFQNNGVVDDSQLPKDRFSAERLKGVDSTLKIQPAKLEDSAVYLCASSLAREQPQHFGDGTRLSIL.